This TCR beta chain was sequenced during a study of T cells expressing NK-cell markers. CDR3 length: 16 residues. From germline, CDR1 is SGHTA and CDR2 FQGNSA. Reanalyzing the 5' RACE reads, TCRdb keeps one entry per CDR3 protein, without DNA. Recorded here are about 460,000 distinct CDR3 sequences; the top ten clones represent approximately 1.4%. The sample was blood T cells: a sorted CD56 or NKG2C T cell subset, CD4+ or CD8+ T cells, or bulk PBMC T cells (not recorded which). The gene calls are TRBV7-2 and TRBJ2-2; TCRdb picks TRBD2, but there is no DNA to check that call. The receptor comes from a woman between 50 and 59 years old in good health. The CDR3 sequence: CASSLVGTTPAGELFF.